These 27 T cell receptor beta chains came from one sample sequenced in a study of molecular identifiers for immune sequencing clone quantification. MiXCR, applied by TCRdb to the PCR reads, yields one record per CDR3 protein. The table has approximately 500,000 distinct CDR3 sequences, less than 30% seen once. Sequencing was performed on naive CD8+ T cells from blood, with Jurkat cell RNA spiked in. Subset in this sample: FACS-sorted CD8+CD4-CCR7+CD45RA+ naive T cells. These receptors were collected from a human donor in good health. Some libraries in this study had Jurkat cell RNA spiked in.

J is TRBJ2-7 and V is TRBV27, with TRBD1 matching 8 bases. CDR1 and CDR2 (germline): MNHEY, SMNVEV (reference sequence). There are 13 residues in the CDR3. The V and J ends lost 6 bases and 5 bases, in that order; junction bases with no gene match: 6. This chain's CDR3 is CASRSQGANEQYF. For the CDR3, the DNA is TGTGCCAGCAGAAGTCAGGGGGCAAACGAGCAGTACTTC.

CDR3 sequence (DNA): TGTGCCAGCAGTGCTATAACACTTGGAGATACGCAGTATTTT. Encoded protein: CASSAITLGDTQYF. The chain is built from TRBV27 and TRBJ2-3; D remains unclear. There are 14 residues in the CDR3. The germline V gene encodes CDR1 MNHEY and CDR2 SMNVEV (reference sequence). V gave up 5 bases and J gave up 5 bases, with 14 bases separating them.

CDR3 residues: CASSYSHEAFF. In nucleotides, the CDR3 is TGTGCCAGCAGCTACAGCCATGAAGCTTTCTTT. This rearrangement joins TRBV11-2 to TRBJ1-1; D not certain. This CDR3 is built from 11 residues. Germline V CDR1 and CDR2: SGHAT, FQNNGV. V was pared by 4 bases and J by 7 bases, with 7 bases between.

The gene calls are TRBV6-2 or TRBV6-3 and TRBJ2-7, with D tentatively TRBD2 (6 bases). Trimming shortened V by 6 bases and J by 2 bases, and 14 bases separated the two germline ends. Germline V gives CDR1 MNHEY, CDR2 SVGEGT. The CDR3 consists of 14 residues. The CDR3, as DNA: TGTGCCAGCAGGAGTATGGCGGGGACCTACGAGCAGTACTTC. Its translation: CASRSMAGTYEQYF.

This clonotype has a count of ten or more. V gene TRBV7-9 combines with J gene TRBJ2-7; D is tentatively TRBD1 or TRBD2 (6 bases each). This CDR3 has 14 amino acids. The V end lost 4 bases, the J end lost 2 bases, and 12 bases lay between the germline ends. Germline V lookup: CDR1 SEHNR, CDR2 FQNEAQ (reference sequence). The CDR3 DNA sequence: TGTGCCAGCAGCTCCGGGGGCGGCGCCTACGAGCAGTACTTC. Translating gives CASSSGGGAYEQYF.

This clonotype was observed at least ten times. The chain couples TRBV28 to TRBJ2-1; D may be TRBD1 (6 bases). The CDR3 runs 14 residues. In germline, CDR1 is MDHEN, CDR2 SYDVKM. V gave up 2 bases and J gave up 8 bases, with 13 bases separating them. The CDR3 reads CASSLAGASDEQFF. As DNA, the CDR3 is TGTGCCAGCAGTTTAGCAGGGGCGAGCGATGAGCAGTTCTTC.

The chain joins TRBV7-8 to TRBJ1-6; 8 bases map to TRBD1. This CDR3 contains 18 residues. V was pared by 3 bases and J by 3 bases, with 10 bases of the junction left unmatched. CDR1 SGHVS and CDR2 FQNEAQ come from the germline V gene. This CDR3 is CASSFERTGLDYNSPLHF. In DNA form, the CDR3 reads TGTGCCAGCAGCTTTGAGCGGACAGGGTTAGACTATAATTCACCCCTCCACTTT.

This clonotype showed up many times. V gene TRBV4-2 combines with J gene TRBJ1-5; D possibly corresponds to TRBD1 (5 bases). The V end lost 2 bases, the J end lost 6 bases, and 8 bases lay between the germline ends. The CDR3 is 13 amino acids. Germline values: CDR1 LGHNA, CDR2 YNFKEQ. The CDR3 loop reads CASSQTRGQPQHF. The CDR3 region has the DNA TGTGCCAGCAGCCAAACTAGGGGTCAGCCCCAGCATTTT.

CDR3 in amino acids: CAISEGNQETQYF. The DNA for the CDR3 is TGTGCCATCAGTGAAGGGAATCAAGAGACCCAGTACTTC. This chain connects TRBV10-3 to TRBJ2-5; D unclear. The germline V and J ends were trimmed by 3 bases and 2 bases, with 7 bases remaining between them. The CDR3 is 13 amino acids. Germline V gene lookup returns CDR1 ENHRY and CDR2 SYGVKD.

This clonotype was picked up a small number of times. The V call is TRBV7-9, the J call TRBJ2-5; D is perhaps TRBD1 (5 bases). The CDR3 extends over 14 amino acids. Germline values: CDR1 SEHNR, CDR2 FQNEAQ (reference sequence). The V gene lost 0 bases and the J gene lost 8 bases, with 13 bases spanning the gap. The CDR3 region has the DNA TGTGCCAGCAGCTTAGCGTGGGGTCAGGGCACCCAGTACTTC. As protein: CASSLAWGQGTQYF.

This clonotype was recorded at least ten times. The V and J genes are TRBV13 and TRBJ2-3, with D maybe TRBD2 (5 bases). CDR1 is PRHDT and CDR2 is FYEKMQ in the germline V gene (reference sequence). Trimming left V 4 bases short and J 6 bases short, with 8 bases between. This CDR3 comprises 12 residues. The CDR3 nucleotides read TGTGCCAGCAGCTCGGGGAAGGATACGCAGTATTTT. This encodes CASSSGKDTQYF.

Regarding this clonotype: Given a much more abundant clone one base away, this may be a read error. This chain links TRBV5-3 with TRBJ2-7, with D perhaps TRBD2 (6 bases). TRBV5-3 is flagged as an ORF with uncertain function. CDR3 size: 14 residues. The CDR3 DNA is TGTGCCAGCAGCTCGGATGTTAGCGGCTACGAGCAGTACTTC. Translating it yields CASSSDVSGYEQYF.

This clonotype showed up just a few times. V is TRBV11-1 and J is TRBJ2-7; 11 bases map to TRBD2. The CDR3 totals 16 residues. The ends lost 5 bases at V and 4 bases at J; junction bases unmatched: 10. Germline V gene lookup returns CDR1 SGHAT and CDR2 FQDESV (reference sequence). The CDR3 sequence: CASSVSTSGSGYEQYF. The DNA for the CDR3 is TGTGCCAGCAGCGTCTCTACTAGCGGGAGTGGTTACGAGCAGTACTTC.

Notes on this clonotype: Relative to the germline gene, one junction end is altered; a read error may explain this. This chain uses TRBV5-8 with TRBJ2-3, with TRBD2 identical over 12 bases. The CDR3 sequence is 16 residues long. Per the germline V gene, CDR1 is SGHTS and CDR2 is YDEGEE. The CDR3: CASSPLTSGSTETQYF. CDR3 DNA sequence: TGTGCCAGCAGCCCCTTGACTAGCGGGAGCACAGAAACGCAGTATTTT. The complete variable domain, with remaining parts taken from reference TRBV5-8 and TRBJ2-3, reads EAGVTQSPTHLIKTRGQQATLRCSPISGHTSVYWYQQALGLGLQFLLWYDEGEERNRGNFPPRFSGRQFPNYSSELNVNALELEDSALYLCASSPLTSGSTETQYFGPGTRLTVL.

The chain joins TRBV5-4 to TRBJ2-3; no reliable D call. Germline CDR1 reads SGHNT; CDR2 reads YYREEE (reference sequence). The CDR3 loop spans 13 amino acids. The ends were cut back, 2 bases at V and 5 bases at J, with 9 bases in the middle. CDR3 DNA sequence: TGTGCCAGCAGCTTTAATTGGGGAGATACGCAGTATTTT. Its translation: CASSFNWGDTQYF.

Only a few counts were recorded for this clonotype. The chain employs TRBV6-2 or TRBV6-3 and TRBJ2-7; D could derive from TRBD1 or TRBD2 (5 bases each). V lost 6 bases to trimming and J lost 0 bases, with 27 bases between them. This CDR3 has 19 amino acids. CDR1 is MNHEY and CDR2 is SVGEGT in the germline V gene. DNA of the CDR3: TGTGCCAGCAGCCCTGTACAGGAATGGACTCCTCTAAGCTCCTACGAGCAGTACTTC. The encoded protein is CASSPVQEWTPLSSYEQYF.

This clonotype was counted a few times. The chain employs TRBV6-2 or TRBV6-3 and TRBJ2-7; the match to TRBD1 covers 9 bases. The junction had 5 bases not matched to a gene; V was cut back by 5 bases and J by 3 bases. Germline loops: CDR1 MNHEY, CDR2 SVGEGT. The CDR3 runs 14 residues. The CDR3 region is CASSNRDRVYEQYF. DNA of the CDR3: TGTGCCAGCAGTAACCGGGACAGGGTCTACGAGCAGTACTTC.

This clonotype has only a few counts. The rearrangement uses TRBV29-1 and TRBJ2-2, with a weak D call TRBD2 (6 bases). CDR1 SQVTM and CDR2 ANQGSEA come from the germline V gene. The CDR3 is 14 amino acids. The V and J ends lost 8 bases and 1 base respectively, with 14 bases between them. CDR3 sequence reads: CSMMRGMNTGELFF. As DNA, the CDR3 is TGCAGCATGATGCGGGGAATGAACACCGGGGAGCTGTTTTTT.

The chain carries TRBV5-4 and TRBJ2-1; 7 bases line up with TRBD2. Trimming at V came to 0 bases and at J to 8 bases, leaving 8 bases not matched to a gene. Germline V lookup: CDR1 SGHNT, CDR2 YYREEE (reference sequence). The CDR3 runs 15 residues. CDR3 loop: CASSLGVGTKDEQFF. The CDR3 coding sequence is TGTGCCAGCAGCTTGGGGGTCGGGACTAAGGATGAGCAGTTCTTC.

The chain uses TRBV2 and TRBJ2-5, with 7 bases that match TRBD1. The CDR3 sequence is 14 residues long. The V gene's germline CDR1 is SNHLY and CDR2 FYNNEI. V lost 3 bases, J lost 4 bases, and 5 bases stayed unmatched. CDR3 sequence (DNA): TGTGCCAGCAGTGACGGGGACAGAGCAGAGACCCAGTACTTC. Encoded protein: CASSDGDRAETQYF.

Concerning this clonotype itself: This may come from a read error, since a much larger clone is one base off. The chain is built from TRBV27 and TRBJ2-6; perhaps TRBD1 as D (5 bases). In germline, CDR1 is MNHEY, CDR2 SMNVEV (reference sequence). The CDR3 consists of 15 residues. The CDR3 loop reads CASSFWVAGANVLPF. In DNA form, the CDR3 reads TGTGCCAGCAGTTTTTGGGTAGCTGGGGCCAACGTCCTGCCTTTC.

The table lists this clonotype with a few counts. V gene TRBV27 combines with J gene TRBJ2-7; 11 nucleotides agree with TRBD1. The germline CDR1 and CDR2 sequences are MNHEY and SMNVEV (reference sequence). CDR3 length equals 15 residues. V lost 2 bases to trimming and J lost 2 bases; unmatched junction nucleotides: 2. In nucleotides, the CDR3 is TGTGCCAGCAGTTTAACGGGACAGGGGGCCTACGAGCAGTACTTC. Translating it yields CASSLTGQGAYEQYF.

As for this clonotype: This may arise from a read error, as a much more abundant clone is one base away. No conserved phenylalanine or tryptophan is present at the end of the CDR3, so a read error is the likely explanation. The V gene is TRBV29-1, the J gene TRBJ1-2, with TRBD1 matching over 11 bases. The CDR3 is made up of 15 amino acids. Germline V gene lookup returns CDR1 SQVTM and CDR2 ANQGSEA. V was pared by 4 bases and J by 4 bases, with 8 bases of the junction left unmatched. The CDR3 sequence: CSVVDGQGAGYGYTC. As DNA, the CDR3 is TGCAGCGTTGTAGATGGACAGGGGGCTGGCTATGGCTACACCTGC.

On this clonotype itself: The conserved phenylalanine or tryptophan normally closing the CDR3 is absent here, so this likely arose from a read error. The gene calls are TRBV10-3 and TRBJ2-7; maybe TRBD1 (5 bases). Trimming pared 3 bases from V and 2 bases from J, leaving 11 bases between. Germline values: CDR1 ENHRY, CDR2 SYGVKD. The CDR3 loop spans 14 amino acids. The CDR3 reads CAISEGRATYEQYL. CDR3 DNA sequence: TGTGCCATCAGTGAAGGCAGGGCAACCTACGAGCAGTACCTC.

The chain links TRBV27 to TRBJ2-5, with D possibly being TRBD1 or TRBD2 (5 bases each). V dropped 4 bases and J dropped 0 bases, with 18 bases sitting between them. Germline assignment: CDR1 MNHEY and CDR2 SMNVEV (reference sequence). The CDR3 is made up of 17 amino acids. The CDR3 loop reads CASSYSFAGGNQETQYF. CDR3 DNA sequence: TGTGCCAGCAGTTACTCTTTTGCTGGGGGAAACCAAGAGACCCAGTACTTC.

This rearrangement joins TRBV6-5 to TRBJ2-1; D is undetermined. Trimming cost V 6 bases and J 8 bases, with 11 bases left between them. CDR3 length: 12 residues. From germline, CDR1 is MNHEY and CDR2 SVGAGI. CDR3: CASSNKWDEQFF. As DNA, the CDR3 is TGTGCCAGCAGCAACAAGTGGGATGAGCAGTTCTTC.

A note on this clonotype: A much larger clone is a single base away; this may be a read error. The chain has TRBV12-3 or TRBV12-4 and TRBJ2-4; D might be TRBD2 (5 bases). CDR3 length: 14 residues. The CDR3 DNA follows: TGTGCCAGCAGTTTTGGCCTAGCCGAAAACATTCAGTACTTC. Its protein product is CASSFGLAENIQYF.